These 14 T cell receptor beta chains were all obtained from the same sample, sequenced in a study of T cell changes during pregnancy in multiple sclerosis. Profiling relied on immunoSEQ multiplex PCR, and the TCRdb table lists in-frame clones only, not all of them. The data show tens of thousands of clones, roughly nine tenths seen once. The sample was CD4+ T cells from peripheral blood mononuclear cells, taken in the first trimester of pregnancy. These receptors came from a female donor with multiple sclerosis, enrolled in a pregnancy study.

The genes are TRBV6-5 and TRBJ2-5; possible D gene TRBD1, 5 bases. The germline V gene has CDR1 MNHEY and CDR2 SVGAGI. V was shortened by 5 bases and J by 7 bases, with 8 bases between the two germline ends. CDR3 size: 11 residues. As DNA, the CDR3 is TGTGCCAGCAGTGACAGCCGGACCCAGTACTTC. It codes for CASSDSRTQYF.

This chain connects TRBV6-1 to TRBJ1-2, with a possible D match to TRBD1 (6 bases). The CDR3 totals 17 residues. Germline CDR1 MNHNS, CDR2 SASEGT. V was shortened by 4 bases and J by 0 bases, with 18 bases between the two germline ends. For the CDR3, the DNA is TGTGCCAGCAGTGCTTATCTCGGGACACCAGCTAACTATGGCTACACCTTC. It translates to CASSAYLGTPANYGYTF.

V is TRBV7-3 and J is TRBJ1-2; 10 bases line up with TRBD1. CDR1 is SGHTA and CDR2 is FQGTGA in the germline V gene. This CDR3 has 15 residues. Trimming at V came to 5 bases and at J to 4 bases, leaving 7 bases not matched to a gene. The CDR3 protein is CASSPDRGKGYGYTF. The CDR3 DNA is TGTGCCAGCAGCCCGGACAGGGGGAAAGGCTATGGCTACACCTTC.

This chain links TRBV14 with TRBJ2-3; TRBD2 agrees at 7 bases. Looked up from germline, CDR1 is SGHDN and CDR2 is FVKESK. The CDR3 spans 15 residues. V lost 3 bases and J lost 6; bases outside the gene matches: 9. The CDR3 nucleotides read TGTGCCAGCAGCCACCGCCCCGGGCGGGGGGATACGCAGTATTTT. Amino acids: CASSHRPGRGDTQYF.

The J gene is TRBJ1-2, the V gene TRBV6-1; TRBD1 agrees at 7 bases. Germline CDR1 and CDR2: MNHNS and SASEGT. The junction had 3 bases not matched to a gene; V was cut back by 3 bases and J by 2 bases. CDR3 length: 14 residues. The CDR3 reads CASSEGDRNYGYTF. The CDR3 DNA sequence: TGTGCCAGCAGTGAGGGGGACAGAAACTATGGCTACACCTTC.

The chain links TRBV18 to TRBJ1-1, with TRBD1 identical over 7 bases. CDR3 length: 12 residues. After removal of 3 bases from V and 8 bases from J, the junction contained 3 bases not matched to a gene. CDR1 and CDR2 (germline): KGHSH, LQKENI. CDR3 in amino acids: CASSPLDREAFF. Written as DNA, the CDR3 is TGTGCCAGCTCACCTCTGGACAGGGAAGCTTTCTTT. Supplemented by reference TRBV18 and TRBJ1-1, the full variable domain reads NAGVMQNPRHLVRRRGQEARLRCSPMKGHSHVYWYRQLPEEGLKFMVYLQKENIIDESGMPKERFSAEFPKEGPSILRIQQVVRGDSAAYFCASSPLDREAFFGQGTRLTVV.

This clone turned up a few times. The chain links TRBV7-9 to TRBJ1-1, with D possibly TRBD1 on 6 matching bases. CDR1 and CDR2 from the germline V gene are SEHNR and FQNEAQ (reference sequence). The CDR3 extends over 15 amino acids. V was pared by 1 base and J by 0 bases, with 9 bases between. Here the CDR3 reads CASSLGEGVNTEAFF. The CDR3 DNA reads as TGTGCCAGCAGCTTAGGCGAGGGGGTGAACACTGAAGCTTTCTTT.

The chain recombines TRBV9 with TRBJ2-3; a weak D match, TRBD2 (7 bases). The germline V gene encodes CDR1 SGDLS and CDR2 YYNGEE. CDR3 size: 18 residues. V gave up 0 bases and J gave up 0 bases, with 17 bases separating them. Here the CDR3 reads CASSVGSSTGGSTDTQYF. CDR3 DNA: TGTGCCAGCAGCGTAGGGAGTTCGACGGGGGGCAGCACAGATACGCAGTATTTT.

The V and J genes are TRBV5-6 and TRBJ1-3; 9 positions agree with TRBD1. Germline values: CDR1 SGHDT, CDR2 YYEEEE. The CDR3 runs to 14 residues. The ends lost 5 bases at V and 8 bases at J; junction bases unmatched: 8. CDR3 loop: CASSSDRGRDTIYF. CDR3 nucleotide sequence: TGTGCCAGCAGTTCGGACAGGGGTCGGGACACCATATATTTT.

V and J are TRBV30 and TRBJ1-2; tentative D call: TRBD1 (5 bases). V was cut by 1 base and J by 2 bases, with 8 bases left in between. The germline V gene has CDR1 GTSNPN and CDR2 SVGIG (reference sequence). The CDR3 extends over 13 amino acids. The DNA of the CDR3 is TGTGCCTGGAGTGAGGGGAGGAACTATGGCTACACCTTC. It translates to CAWSEGRNYGYTF.

The genes are TRBV7-3 and TRBJ2-2; no clear D gene. This CDR3 has 14 amino acids. Deletions cut 2 bases from V and 7 bases from J, with 11 bases between. Germline CDR1 reads SGHTA; CDR2 reads FQGTGA. In nucleotides, the CDR3 is TGTGCCAGCAGCTTAGTGAACTATGGCGGGGAGCTGTTTTTT. It specifies CASSLVNYGGELFF.

This clone was seen a handful of times. This chain links TRBV6-5 with TRBJ1-1, with a possible D match to TRBD1 (6 bases). Per the germline V gene, CDR1 is MNHEY and CDR2 is SVGAGI. V lost 10 bases and J lost 1, with 13 bases in between. CDR3 length: 13 amino acids. CDR3 residues: CATLNRENTEAFF. As DNA, the CDR3 is TGTGCCACGTTGAACAGGGAGAACACTGAAGCTTTCTTT.

The V call is TRBV7-2, the J call TRBJ1-1, with TRBD1 matching over 8 bases. The germline V gene encodes CDR1 SGHTA and CDR2 FQGNSA. Germline trimming cut 2 bases from V and 4 bases from J; bases unmatched to any gene: 6. The CDR3 sequence is 15 residues long. The CDR3 DNA reads TGTGCCAGCAGCTTACTCCAAACAGGGGGCACTGAAGCTTTCTTT. Its protein product is CASSLLQTGGTEAFF.

At least ten counts were recorded for this clone. The CDR3 reads CASSQVWDTLTYEQYF. DNA for the CDR3: TGTGCCAGCAGCCAAGTGTGGGACACCCTAACCTACGAGCAGTACTTC. The chain is built from TRBV4-2 and TRBJ2-7, with a weak D call TRBD1 (6 bases). This CDR3 contains 16 residues. From germline, CDR1 is LGHNA and CDR2 YNFKEQ. Deletions cut 1 base from V and 2 bases from J, with 15 bases between.